This T cell receptor (beta chain) was documented in a study of blood T cell repertoires in COVID-19. Turning to the study itself: Spain, Italy and the United States supplied samples that represented acute and convalescent COVID-19.

CDR1 SGHRS and CDR2 YFSETQ come from the germline V gene. V was clipped by 1 base and J by 5 bases, with 10 bases between them. This CDR3 spans 15 amino acids. Per the study methods: Estimates of nucleated cell counts were drawn from the amplification of reference gene primers. Using immunoSEQ multiplex PCR, the repertoire was profiled, and TCRdb retains in-frame clones only, with some absent. V and J calls and clone size come straight from that table; D and trimming were deduced from the DNA. The repertoire consists of 40,000 to 60,000 clones, with 85% to 90% occurring once and the leading ten covering 4% to 5%.

The source of this sequence is a man older than 75 with active COVID-19. Sequenced material: peripheral blood. The chain links TRBV5-1 to TRBJ1-6; D unresolved. The chain's CDR3 is CASSLMTLDNSPLHF. The CDR3 DNA reads TGCGCCAGCAGCTTGATGACACTTGATAATTCACCCCTCCACTTT. Using reference TRBV5-1 and TRBJ1-6 for the parts outside the CDR3, the full variable domain is KAGVTQTPRYLIKTRGQQVTLSCSPISGHRSVSWYQQTPGQGLQFLFEYFSETQRNKGNFPGRFSGRQFSNSRSEMNVSTLELGDSALYLCASSLMTLDNSPLHFGNGTRLTVT.